The 10 T cell receptor beta chains below all came from one sample that was sequenced in a study of blood T cell repertoires in COVID-19. Profiled with immunoSEQ multiplex PCR; TCRdb holds only in-frame clones, not every one. The repertoire has fewer than 250,000 clones, 86% of them found once; the top ten carry about 0.81%. Sequencing was carried out using peripheral blood. Receptor source: a woman aged 70 to 79 with acute or convalescent COVID-19.

V is TRBV20-1 and J is TRBJ2-6; the D gene is possibly TRBD2 (5 bases). Trimming took 3 bases from V and 0 from J, leaving 15 bases between them. This CDR3 comprises 17 residues. The germline CDR1 and CDR2 sequences are DFQATT and SNEGSKA (reference sequence). The CDR3 spells CSASGRTSPSGANVLTF. The DNA of the CDR3 is TGCAGTGCTAGTGGTCGGACTTCTCCCTCTGGGGCCAACGTCCTGACTTTC.

The CDR3 loop reads CASSLGHGYQETQYF. The CDR3 DNA reads TGTGCCAGCAGCTTAGGACATGGGTACCAAGAGACCCAGTACTTC. V gene TRBV7-9 combines with J gene TRBJ2-5; D call uncertain. The V end was cut by 1 base, the J end by 0 bases, with 9 bases between. The V gene's germline CDR1 is SEHNR and CDR2 FQNEAQ (reference sequence). This CDR3 contains 15 residues. Combining the CDR3 with reference TRBV7-9 and TRBJ2-5 gives the whole variable domain DTGVSQNPRHKITKRGQNVTFRCDPISEHNRLYWYRQTLGQGPEFLTYFQNEAQLEKSRLLSDRFSAERPKGSFSTLEIQRTEQGDSAMYLCASSLGHGYQETQYFGPGTRLLVL.

The genes are TRBV20-1 and TRBJ2-5; 7 nucleotides line up with TRBD2. The length of the CDR3 is 15 residues. CDR1 DFQATT and CDR2 SNEGSKA come from the germline V gene (reference sequence). With V trimmed by 3 bases and J by 7 bases, 14 bases remained unmatched. The CDR3 region is CSASLSGGPWGTQYF. As DNA, the CDR3 is TGCAGTGCTAGTTTGTCGGGGGGTCCGTGGGGGACCCAGTACTTC.

V is TRBV28 and J is TRBJ2-7; 7 bases fit TRBD2. The CDR3 is 13 residues long. J was trimmed by 3 bases and V by 3 bases; bases with no gene match: 2. The V gene's germline CDR1 is MDHEN and CDR2 SYDVKM. CDR3 nucleotides: TGTGCCAGCAGTTTGGCGGGGGTCTACGAGCAGTACTTC. Its protein is CASSLAGVYEQYF. Full variable domain (rest looked up from reference TRBV28 and TRBJ2-7): DVKVTQSSRYLVKRTGEKVFLECVQDMDHENMFWYRQDPGLGLRLIYFSYDVKMKEKGDIPEGYSVSREKKERFSLILESASTNQTSMYLCASSLAGVYEQYFGPGTRLTVT.

This clone was picked up one time. The chain is built from TRBV6-5 and TRBJ1-2, with TRBD1 identical over 7 bases. Germline CDR1 and CDR2: MNHEY and SVGAGI. The CDR3 spans 12 residues. The ends lost 8 bases at V and 6 bases at J; junction bases unmatched: 6. The CDR3 loop reads CASSRTGDGYTF. CDR3 nucleotide sequence: TGTGCCAGCTCTAGGACAGGCGATGGCTACACCTTC.

This chain uses TRBV6-5 with TRBJ1-5; possible D gene TRBD1, 5 bases. V lost 2 bases and J lost 3, with 11 bases in between. Germline V lookup: CDR1 MNHEY, CDR2 SVGAGI. There are 15 residues in the CDR3. CDR3 amino acids: CASSYGGANNQPQHF. In DNA form, the CDR3 reads TGTGCCAGCAGTTACGGAGGGGCGAACAATCAGCCCCAGCATTTT.

The chain employs TRBV7-2 and TRBJ2-3; no definite D call. With 1 base removed from V and 4 bases from J, the gap between germline ends came to 9 bases. The CDR3 runs 14 residues. In germline, CDR1 is SGHTA, CDR2 FQGNSA. The CDR3 DNA follows: TGTGCCAGCAGCTTAGAGCGTCGGTCAGATACGCAGTATTTT. As protein: CASSLERRSDTQYF.

V is TRBV11-2 and J is TRBJ2-7, with 10 bases fitting TRBD2. Germline CDR1 reads SGHAT; CDR2 reads FQNNGV. The J segment lost 4 bases and the V segment lost 1 base, leaving 7 bases of the junction unmatched. The CDR3 is made up of 16 amino acids. The DNA of the CDR3 is TGTGCCAGCAGCTTAGGAAGCGGGAGGGCCTTTTACGAGCAGTACTTC. This gives the protein CASSLGSGRAFYEQYF. The full variable domain, rest sourced from reference TRBV11-2 and TRBJ2-7, is EAGVAQSPRYKIIEKRQSVAFWCNPISGHATLYWYQQILGQGPKLLIQFQNNGVVDDSQLPKDRFSAERLKGVDSTLKIQPAKLEDSAVYLCASSLGSGRAFYEQYFGPGTRLTVT.

The CDR3 spells CASSFPGQGASGYTF. The CDR3 region has the DNA TGTGCCAGCAGCTTCCCCGGACAGGGGGCGAGTGGCTACACCTTC. This chain connects TRBV7-9 to TRBJ1-2; 11 positions agree with TRBD1. The trim removed 3 bases at V and 7 bases at J, leaving 7 bases unmatched. Germline V gene sequence: CDR1 SEHNR, CDR2 FQNEAQ (reference sequence). The CDR3 totals 15 residues.

V gene TRBV6-5 combines with J gene TRBJ2-5; 7 nucleotides match TRBD1. Trimming removed 7 bases from V and 4 bases from J; junction bases left unmatched: 6. The germline gives CDR1 MNHEY, CDR2 SVGAGI. This CDR3 is 13 amino acids long. The CDR3 DNA is TGTGCCAGCAAGGGGGCTTTAGGAGAGACCCAGTACTTC. Its protein is CASKGALGETQYF.